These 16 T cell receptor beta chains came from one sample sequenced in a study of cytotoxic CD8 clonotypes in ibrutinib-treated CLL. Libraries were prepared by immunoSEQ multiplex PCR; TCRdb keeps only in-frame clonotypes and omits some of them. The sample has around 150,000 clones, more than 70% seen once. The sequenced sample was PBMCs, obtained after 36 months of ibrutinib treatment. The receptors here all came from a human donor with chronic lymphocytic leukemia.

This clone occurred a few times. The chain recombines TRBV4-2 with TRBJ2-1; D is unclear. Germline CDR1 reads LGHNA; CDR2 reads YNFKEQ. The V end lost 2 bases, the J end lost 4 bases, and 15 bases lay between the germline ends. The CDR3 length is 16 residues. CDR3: CASSQSFRQRYNEQFF. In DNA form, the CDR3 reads TGTGCCAGCAGCCAAAGTTTCCGGCAGAGATACAATGAGCAGTTCTTC.

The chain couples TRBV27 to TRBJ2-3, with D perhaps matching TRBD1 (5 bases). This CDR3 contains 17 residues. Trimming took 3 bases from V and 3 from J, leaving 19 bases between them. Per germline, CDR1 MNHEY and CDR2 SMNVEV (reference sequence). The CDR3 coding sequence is TGTGCCAGCAGTTTGGGGCGACAGCCTCGGCTAACAGATACGCAGTATTTT. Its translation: CASSLGRQPRLTDTQYF.

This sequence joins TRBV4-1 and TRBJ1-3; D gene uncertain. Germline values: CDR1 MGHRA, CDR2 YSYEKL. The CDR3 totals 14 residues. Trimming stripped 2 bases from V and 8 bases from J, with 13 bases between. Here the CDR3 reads CASSQRSQRDTIYF. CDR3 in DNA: TGCGCCAGCAGCCAAAGATCACAAAGGGACACCATATATTTT.

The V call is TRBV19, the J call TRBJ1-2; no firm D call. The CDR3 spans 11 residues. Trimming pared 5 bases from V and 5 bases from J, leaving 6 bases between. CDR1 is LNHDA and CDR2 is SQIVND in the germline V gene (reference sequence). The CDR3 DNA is TGTGCCAGTAGTCGTGGGTATGGCTACACCTTC. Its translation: CASSRGYGYTF.

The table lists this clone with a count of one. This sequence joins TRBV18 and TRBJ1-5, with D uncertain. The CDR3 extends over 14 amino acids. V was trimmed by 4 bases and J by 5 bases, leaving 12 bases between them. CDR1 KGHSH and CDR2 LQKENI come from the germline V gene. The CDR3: CASSLEDGYQPQHF. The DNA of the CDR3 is TGTGCCAGCTCACTTGAGGACGGGTATCAGCCCCAGCATTTT.

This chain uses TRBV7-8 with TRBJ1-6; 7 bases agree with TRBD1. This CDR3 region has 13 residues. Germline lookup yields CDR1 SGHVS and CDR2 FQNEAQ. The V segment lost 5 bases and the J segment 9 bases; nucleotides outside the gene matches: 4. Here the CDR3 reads CASSEDRVSPLHF. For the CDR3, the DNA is TGTGCCAGCAGCGAAGACAGGGTTTCACCCCTCCACTTT.

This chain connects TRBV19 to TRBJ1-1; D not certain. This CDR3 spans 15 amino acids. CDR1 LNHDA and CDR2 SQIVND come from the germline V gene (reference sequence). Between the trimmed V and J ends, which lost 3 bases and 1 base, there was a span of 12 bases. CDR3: CASSIGLSQNTEAFF. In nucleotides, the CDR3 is TGTGCCAGTAGTATTGGACTGTCTCAGAACACTGAAGCTTTCTTT.

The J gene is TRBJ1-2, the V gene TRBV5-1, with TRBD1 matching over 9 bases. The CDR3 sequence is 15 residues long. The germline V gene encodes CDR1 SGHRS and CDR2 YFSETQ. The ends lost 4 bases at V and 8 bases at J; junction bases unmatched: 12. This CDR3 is CASSILRDRVSGYTF. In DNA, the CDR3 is TGCGCCAGCAGCATTCTCCGGGACAGGGTATCCGGCTACACCTTC.

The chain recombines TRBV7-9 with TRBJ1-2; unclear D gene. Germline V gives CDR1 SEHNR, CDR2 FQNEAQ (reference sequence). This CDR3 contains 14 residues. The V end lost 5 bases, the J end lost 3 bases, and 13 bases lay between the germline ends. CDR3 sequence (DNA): TGTGCCAGCAGCCGAACGGTGGATCACTATGGCTACACCTTC. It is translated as CASSRTVDHYGYTF. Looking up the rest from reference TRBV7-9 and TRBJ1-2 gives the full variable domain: DTGVSQNPRHKITKRGQNVTFRCDPISEHNRLYWYRQTLGQGPEFLTYFQNEAQLEKSRLLSDRFSAERPKGSFSTLEIQRTEQGDSAMYLCASSRTVDHYGYTFGSGTRLTVV.

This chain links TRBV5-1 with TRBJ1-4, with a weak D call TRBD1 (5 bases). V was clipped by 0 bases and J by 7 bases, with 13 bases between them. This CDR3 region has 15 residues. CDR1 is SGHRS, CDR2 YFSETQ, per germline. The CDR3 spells CASSLASGGFEKLFF. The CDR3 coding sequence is TGCGCCAGCAGCTTGGCCAGCGGGGGTTTTGAAAAACTGTTTTTT.

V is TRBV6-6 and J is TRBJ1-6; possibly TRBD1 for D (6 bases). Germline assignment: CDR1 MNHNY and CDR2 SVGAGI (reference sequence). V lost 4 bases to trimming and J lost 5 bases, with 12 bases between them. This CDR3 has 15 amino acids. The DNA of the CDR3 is TGTGCCAGCAGTTTTACAGGGAACAATAATTCACCCCTCCACTTT. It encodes CASSFTGNNNSPLHF.

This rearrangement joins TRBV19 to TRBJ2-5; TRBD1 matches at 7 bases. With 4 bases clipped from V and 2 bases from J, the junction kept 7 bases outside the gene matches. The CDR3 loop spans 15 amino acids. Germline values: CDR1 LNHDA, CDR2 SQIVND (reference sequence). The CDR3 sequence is CASSTGDSAQETQYF. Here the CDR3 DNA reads TGTGCCAGTAGTACCGGGGACAGCGCGCAAGAGACCCAGTACTTC.

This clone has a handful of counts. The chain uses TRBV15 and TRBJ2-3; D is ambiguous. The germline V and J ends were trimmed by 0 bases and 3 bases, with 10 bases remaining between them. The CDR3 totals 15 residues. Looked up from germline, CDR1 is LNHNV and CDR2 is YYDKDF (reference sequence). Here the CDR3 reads CATSREVVGTDTQYF. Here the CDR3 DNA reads TGTGCCACCAGCAGAGAAGTAGTGGGGACAGATACGCAGTATTTT. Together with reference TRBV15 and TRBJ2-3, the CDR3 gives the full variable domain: DAMVIQNPRYQVTQFGKPVTLSCSQTLNHNVMYWYQQKSSQAPKLLFHYYDKDFNNEADTPDNFQSRRPNTSFCFLDIRSPGLGDTAMYLCATSREVVGTDTQYFGPGTRLTVL.

DNA of the CDR3: TGTGCCAGCAGTTCCTTGGGACTACCCATCGAGCAGTACTTC. It is translated as CASSSLGLPIEQYF. The J gene is TRBJ2-7, the V gene TRBV6-5, with 7 bases that match TRBD2. J was trimmed by 6 bases and V by 4 bases; bases with no gene match: 9. This CDR3 has 14 amino acids. CDR1 and CDR2 (germline): MNHEY, SVGAGI.

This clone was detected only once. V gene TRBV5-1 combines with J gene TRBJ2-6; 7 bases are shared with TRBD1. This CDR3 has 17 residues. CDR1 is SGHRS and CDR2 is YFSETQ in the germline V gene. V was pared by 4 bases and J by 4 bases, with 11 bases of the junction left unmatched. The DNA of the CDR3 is TGCGCCAGCAGCCGGGACATAGGGGGCCCCGGGGCCAACGTCCTGACTTTC. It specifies CASSRDIGGPGANVLTF.

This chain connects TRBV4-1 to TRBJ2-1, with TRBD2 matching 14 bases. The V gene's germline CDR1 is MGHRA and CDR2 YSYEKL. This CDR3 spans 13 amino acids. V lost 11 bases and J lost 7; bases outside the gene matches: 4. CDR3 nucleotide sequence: TGCGCCTCTCGACTAGCGGGGGGGAATGAGCAGTTCTTC. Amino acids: CASRLAGGNEQFF.